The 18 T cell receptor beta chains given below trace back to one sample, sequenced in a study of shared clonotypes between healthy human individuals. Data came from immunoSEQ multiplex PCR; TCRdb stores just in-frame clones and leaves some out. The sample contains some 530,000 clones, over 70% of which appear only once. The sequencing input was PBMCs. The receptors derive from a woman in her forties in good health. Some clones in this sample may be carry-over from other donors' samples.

The CDR3 here is CASSLEVSWSVYEQYF. The CDR3 DNA sequence: TGTGCCAGCAGCTTAGAGGTGTCTTGGTCTGTCTACGAGCAGTACTTC. V is TRBV7-6 and J is TRBJ2-7, with D unclear. CDR3 size: 16 residues. CDR1 is SGHVS, CDR2 FNYEAQ, per germline. Trimming left V 1 base short and J 3 bases short, with 16 bases between. Supplemented by reference TRBV7-6 and TRBJ2-7, the full variable domain reads GAGVSQSPRYKVTKRGQDVALRCDPISGHVSLYWYRQALGQGPEFLTYFNYEAQQDKSGLPNDRFSAERPEGSISTLTIQRTEQRDSAMYRCASSLEVSWSVYEQYFGPGTRLTVT.

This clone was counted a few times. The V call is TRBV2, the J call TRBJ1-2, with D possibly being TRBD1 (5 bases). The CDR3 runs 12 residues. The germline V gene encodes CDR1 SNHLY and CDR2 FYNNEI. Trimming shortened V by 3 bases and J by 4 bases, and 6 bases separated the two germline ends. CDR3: CASSDRAYGYTF. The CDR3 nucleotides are TGTGCCAGCAGTGACAGGGCCTATGGCTACACCTTC.

CDR3 coding DNA: TGTGCCAGCAGTATAGCGGGAGCCTGGGACAATGAGCAGTTCTTC. Its protein is CASSIAGAWDNEQFF. The V call is TRBV2, the J call TRBJ2-1, with TRBD2 matching over 9 bases. The J segment lost 5 bases and the V segment lost 5 bases, leaving 7 bases of the junction unmatched. Germline values: CDR1 SNHLY, CDR2 FYNNEI. CDR3 size: 15 residues.

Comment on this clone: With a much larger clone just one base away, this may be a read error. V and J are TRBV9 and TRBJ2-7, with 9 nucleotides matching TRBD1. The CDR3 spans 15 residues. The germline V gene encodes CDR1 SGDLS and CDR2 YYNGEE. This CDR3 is CASSAPGQGGRERYF. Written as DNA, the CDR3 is TGTGCCAGCAGCGCACCGGGACAGGGAGGAAGAGAGCGGTACTTC.

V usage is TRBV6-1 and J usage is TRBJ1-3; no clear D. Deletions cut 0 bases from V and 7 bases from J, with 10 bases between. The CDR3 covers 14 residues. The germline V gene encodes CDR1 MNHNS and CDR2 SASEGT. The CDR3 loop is CASSEAHSLNTIYF. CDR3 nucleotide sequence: TGTGCCAGCAGTGAAGCCCACAGCTTGAACACCATATATTTT.

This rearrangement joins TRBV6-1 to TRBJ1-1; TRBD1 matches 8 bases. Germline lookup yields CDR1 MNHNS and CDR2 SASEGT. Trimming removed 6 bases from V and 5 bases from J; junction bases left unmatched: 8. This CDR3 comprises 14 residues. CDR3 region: CASRRQGMLTEAFF. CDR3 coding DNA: TGTGCCAGCAGGCGACAGGGGATGTTGACTGAAGCTTTCTTT.

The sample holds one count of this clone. The CDR3 DNA sequence: TGTGCCAGCAGCCAAGTTGGCGGTGCAACTAATGAAAAACTGTTTTTT. Its protein product is CASSQVGGATNEKLFF. The V and J genes are TRBV4-2 and TRBJ1-4; no definite D call. The CDR3 totals 16 residues. V dropped 1 base and J dropped 0 bases, with 9 bases sitting between them. Germline V CDR1 and CDR2: LGHNA, YNFKEQ.

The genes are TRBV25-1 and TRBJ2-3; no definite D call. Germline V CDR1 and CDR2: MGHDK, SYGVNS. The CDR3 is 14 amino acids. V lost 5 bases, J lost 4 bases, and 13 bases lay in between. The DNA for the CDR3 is TGTGCCAGCAGTCACCCAGACCACCCAGATACGCAGTATTTT. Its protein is CASSHPDHPDTQYF.

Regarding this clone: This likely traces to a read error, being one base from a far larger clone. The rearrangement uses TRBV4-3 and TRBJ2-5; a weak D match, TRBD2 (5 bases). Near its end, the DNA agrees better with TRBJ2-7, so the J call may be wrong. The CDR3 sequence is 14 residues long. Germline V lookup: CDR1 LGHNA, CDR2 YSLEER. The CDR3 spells CASSQTTSSYEQYF. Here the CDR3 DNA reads TGCGCCAGCAGCCAGACCACTAGCTCCTACGAGCAGTACTTC.

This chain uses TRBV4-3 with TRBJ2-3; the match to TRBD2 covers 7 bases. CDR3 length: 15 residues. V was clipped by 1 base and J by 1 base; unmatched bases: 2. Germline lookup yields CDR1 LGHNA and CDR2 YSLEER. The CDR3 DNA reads TGCGCCAGCAGCCAAGTACGGGGGGGCACAGATACGCAGTATTTT. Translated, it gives CASSQVRGGTDTQYF.

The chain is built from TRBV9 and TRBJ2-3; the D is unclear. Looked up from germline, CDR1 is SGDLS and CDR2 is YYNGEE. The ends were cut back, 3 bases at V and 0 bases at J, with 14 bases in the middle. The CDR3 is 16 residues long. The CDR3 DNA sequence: TGTGCCAGCAGCGCCCCTCTGAACCCTAGCACAGATACGCAGTATTTT. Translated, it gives CASSAPLNPSTDTQYF.

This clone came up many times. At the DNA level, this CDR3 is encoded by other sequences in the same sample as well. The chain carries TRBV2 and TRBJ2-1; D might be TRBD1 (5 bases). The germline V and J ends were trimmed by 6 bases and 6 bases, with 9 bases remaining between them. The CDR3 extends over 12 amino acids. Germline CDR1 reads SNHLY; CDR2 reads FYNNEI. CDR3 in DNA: TGTGCCAGCAGCCTAGACAGCAATGAGCAGTTCTTC. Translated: CASSLDSNEQFF.

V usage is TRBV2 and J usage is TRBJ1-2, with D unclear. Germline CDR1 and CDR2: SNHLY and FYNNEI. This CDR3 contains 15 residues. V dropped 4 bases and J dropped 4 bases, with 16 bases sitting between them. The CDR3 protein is CASSAVPPGSYGYTF. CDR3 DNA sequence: TGTGCCAGCAGTGCGGTGCCCCCCGGGAGCTATGGCTACACCTTC.

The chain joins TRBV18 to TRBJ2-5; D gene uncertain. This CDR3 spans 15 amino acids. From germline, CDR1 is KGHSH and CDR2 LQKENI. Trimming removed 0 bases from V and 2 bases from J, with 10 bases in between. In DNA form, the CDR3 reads TGTGCCAGCTCACCACCATCCAGCCCTCAAGAGACCCAGTACTTC. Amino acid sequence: CASSPPSSPQETQYF.

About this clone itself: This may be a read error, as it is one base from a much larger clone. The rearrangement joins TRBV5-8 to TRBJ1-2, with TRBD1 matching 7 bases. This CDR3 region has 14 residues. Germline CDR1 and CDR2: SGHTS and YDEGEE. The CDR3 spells CDSRRDSFNYGYTF. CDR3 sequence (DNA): TGTGACAGCAGACGGGACAGCTTTAACTATGGCTACACCTTC.

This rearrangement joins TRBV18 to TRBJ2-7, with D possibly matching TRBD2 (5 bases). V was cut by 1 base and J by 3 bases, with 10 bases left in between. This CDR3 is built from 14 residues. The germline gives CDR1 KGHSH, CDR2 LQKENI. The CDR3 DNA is TGTGCCAGCTCACCACAGGGAGTAGACTACGAGCAGTACTTC. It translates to CASSPQGVDYEQYF.

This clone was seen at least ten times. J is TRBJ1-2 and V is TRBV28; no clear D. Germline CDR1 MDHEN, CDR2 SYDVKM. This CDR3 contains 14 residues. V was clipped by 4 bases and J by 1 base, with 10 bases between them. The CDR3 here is CASSSSPINYGYTF. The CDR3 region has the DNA TGTGCCAGCAGTTCGTCACCGATTAACTATGGCTACACCTTC.

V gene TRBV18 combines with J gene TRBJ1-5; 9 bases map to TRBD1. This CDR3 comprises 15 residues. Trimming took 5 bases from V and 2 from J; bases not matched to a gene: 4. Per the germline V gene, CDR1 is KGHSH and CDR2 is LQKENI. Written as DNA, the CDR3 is TGTGCCAGCTCAGAGGACAGGGGAGGCAATCAGCCCCAGCATTTT. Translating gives CASSEDRGGNQPQHF.